Below are 25 T cell receptor beta chains sequenced from a single sample in a study of T cell repertoires in cytomegalovirus infection (dated by TCRdb to between 2018 and 2020). Read against the paper, the sample's treatment or condition label means: in vitro stimulation with specific CMV peptide epitopes to enrich CMV-specific T cells. The sequencing machine was an Illumina HiSeq 1500. TCRdb handled the public reads itself, with Q25 trimming in fastp and clone calling in MiXCR, and kept productive beta chains. Here each entry gathers all rows of one CDR3 protein and keeps the most common genes and DNA. This sample comprises 750,000 to 950,000 distinct CDR3 sequences, roughly 28% of them detected only once. The top ten constitute roughly 14% of the sample. These TCRs' antigens remain unknown. Material: cultured CD8+ T cells from PBMCs, obtained from culture after CMV antigen stimulation. These receptor sequences come from a human donor in good health (CMV status not recorded). Some clones in this sample may be carry-over from other donors' samples.

This clonotype was seen only a few times. This chain connects TRBV14 to TRBJ1-6, with TRBD1 matching over 7 bases. The CDR3 has 14 residues. In germline, CDR1 is SGHDN, CDR2 FVKESK. With V trimmed by 6 bases and J by 8 bases, 7 bases remained unmatched. CDR3 DNA: TGTGCCAGCAGACACAGGGGATTGGATTCACCCCTCCACTTT. This gives the protein CASRHRGLDSPLHF.

The chain uses TRBV6-2 or TRBV6-3 and TRBJ2-7; 11 bases are a match to TRBD2. Trimming cost V 5 bases and J 3 bases; bases outside gene matches: 9. In germline, CDR1 is MNHEY, CDR2 SVGEGT. CDR3 length: 16 amino acids. The CDR3 protein is CASSLSPSGGLYEQYV. In nucleotides, the CDR3 is TGTGCCAGCAGTCTTTCTCCTAGCGGGGGGCTCTACGAGCAGTACGTC.

This clonotype was picked up many times. The rearrangement joins TRBV7-2 to TRBJ2-1, with 13 nucleotides matching TRBD2. The CDR3 length is 18 residues. The J segment lost 5 bases and the V segment lost 0 bases, leaving 7 bases of the junction unmatched. Germline V gene sequence: CDR1 SGHTA, CDR2 FQGNSA. The CDR3 DNA reads as TGTGCCAGCAGCTTAGCTACTAGCGGGGGGGCTACTCACAATGAGCAGTTCTTC. It encodes CASSLATSGGATHNEQFF.

The rearrangement links TRBV6-1 to TRBJ2-3, with 8 bases fitting TRBD2. The germline V gene encodes CDR1 MNHNS and CDR2 SASEGT. CDR3 length: 16 amino acids. V shed 8 bases and J 2 bases; nucleotides not matched to a gene: 12. CDR3 residues: CASLPAGGDLTDTQYF. The CDR3 nucleotides read TGTGCCAGCCTACCGGCGGGGGGCGACCTCACAGATACGCAGTATTTT.

This clonotype occurred a few times. The V and J genes are TRBV11-3 and TRBJ2-5, with 9 bases matching TRBD2. The CDR3 runs to 15 residues. V shed 2 bases, J shed 0 bases, and the junction held 1 base outside the gene matches. Germline CDR1 SGHNT, CDR2 YENEEA. The CDR3: CASSLLAGNQETQYF. CDR3 DNA sequence: TGTGCCAGCAGCTTACTAGCGGGGAACCAAGAGACCCAGTACTTC. Complete variable domain (other parts from reference TRBV11-3 and TRBJ2-5): EAGVVQSPRYKIIEKKQPVAFWCNPISGHNTLYWYLQNLGQGPELLIRYENEEAVDDSQLPKDRFSAERLKGVDSTLKIQPAELGDSAVYLCASSLLAGNQETQYFGPGTRLLVL.

Here the CDR3 DNA reads TGTGCCATCAGTGAAGGAGGGGTGGCTTCACCCCTCCACTTT. This gives the protein CAISEGGVASPLHF. The chain carries TRBV10-3 and TRBJ1-6, with D perhaps matching TRBD1 (5 bases). The CDR3 is 14 residues long. Germline CDR1 and CDR2: ENHRY and SYGVKD. V lost 3 bases to trimming and J lost 9 bases, with 12 bases between them.

The chain uses TRBV7-9 and TRBJ1-2; D is ambiguous. V dropped 4 bases and J dropped 0 bases, with 12 bases sitting between them. The germline V gene has CDR1 SEHNR and CDR2 FQNEAQ (reference sequence). CDR3 size: 15 residues. The CDR3 spells CASSSPETANYGYTF. Written as DNA, the CDR3 is TGTGCCAGCAGCTCCCCCGAGACGGCTAACTATGGCTACACCTTC.

This rearrangement joins TRBV6-2 or TRBV6-3 to TRBJ1-2; D uncertain. The CDR3 extends over 15 amino acids. The ends were cut back, 5 bases at V and 4 bases at J, with 17 bases in the middle. Germline CDR1 reads MNHEY; CDR2 reads SVGEGT. The CDR3 bases are TGTGCCAGCAGTAACGACGGAAATTACGCCTATGGCTACACCTTC. This codes for CASSNDGNYAYGYTF.

The rearrangement joins TRBV7-6 to TRBJ2-7; D possibly corresponds to TRBD1 (6 bases). Looked up from germline, CDR1 is SGHVS and CDR2 is FNYEAQ. Deletions cut 2 bases from V and 7 bases from J, with 12 bases between. The CDR3 is 13 residues long. The CDR3 coding sequence is TGTGCCAGCAGCTTATTGGGGGCGAGGGAGCAGTACTTC. This encodes CASSLLGAREQYF.

J is TRBJ2-5 and V is TRBV7-6, with TRBD2 identical over 13 bases. V dropped 5 bases and J dropped 2; count of bases not matched to a gene: 8. The CDR3 runs to 17 residues. Germline V gene sequence: CDR1 SGHVS, CDR2 FNYEAQ. The chain's CDR3 is CASSLRTSGGLQETQYF. The CDR3 DNA follows: TGTGCCAGCAGCCTCAGGACTAGCGGGGGTCTACAAGAGACCCAGTACTTC.

V and J are TRBV5-6 and TRBJ1-3; D possibly corresponds to TRBD1 (5 bases). The germline V and J ends were trimmed by 4 bases and 0 bases, with 14 bases remaining between them. The CDR3 runs to 16 residues. The germline gives CDR1 SGHDT, CDR2 YYEEEE. The CDR3 DNA is TGTGCCAGCAGCCTGACATGGGACCTCTCTGGAAACACCATATATTTT. This encodes CASSLTWDLSGNTIYF.

This clonotype was counted only a few times. The chain is built from TRBV2 and TRBJ2-1, with 7 bases identical to TRBD2. J was trimmed by 5 bases and V by 3 bases; bases with no gene match: 4. Germline CDR1 is SNHLY and CDR2 is FYNNEI. This CDR3 contains 14 residues. The CDR3 region is CASSDQRGNNEQFF. For the CDR3, the DNA is TGTGCCAGCAGTGACCAGCGGGGAAACAATGAGCAGTTCTTC. The full variable domain, its missing parts supplied by reference TRBV2 and TRBJ2-1, is EPEVTQTPSHQVTQMGQEVILRCVPISNHLYFYWYRQILGQKVEFLVSFYNNEISEKSEIFDDQFSVERPDGSNFTLKIRSTKLEDSAMYFCASSDQRGNNEQFFGPGTRLTVL.

The chain employs TRBV7-3 and TRBJ1-1; D not certain. There are 18 residues in the CDR3. CDR1 SGHTA and CDR2 FQGTGA come from the germline V gene. The ends were cut back, 2 bases at V and 3 bases at J, with 22 bases in the middle. The CDR3 nucleotides read TGTGCCAGCAGCTTATGGGGAGGACCCCTCCGGGGTGACACTGAAGCTTTCTTT. Its translation: CASSLWGGPLRGDTEAFF.

Written as DNA, the CDR3 is TGTGCCACCAGCATTCAAGACGATGAGCAGTTCTTC. Amino acids: CATSIQDDEQFF. The chain joins TRBV15 to TRBJ2-1; D is uncertain. V lost 4 bases and J 8 bases, leaving 9 bases between the germline ends. The CDR3 contains 12 residues. Germline V gives CDR1 LNHNV, CDR2 YYDKDF (reference sequence).

The chain carries TRBV27 and TRBJ2-7; 9 nucleotides match TRBD1. The V gene end was trimmed by 6 bases and the J gene end by 5 bases; junction bases not matched to a gene: 5. CDR3 length: 13 amino acids. Germline CDR1 and CDR2: MNHEY and SMNVEV (reference sequence). The CDR3: CASSRTGGHEQYF. As DNA, the CDR3 is TGTGCCAGCAGCCGAACAGGGGGCCACGAGCAGTACTTC.

The chain carries TRBV19 and TRBJ2-1; TRBD2 aligns across 12 bases. V gave up 3 bases and J gave up 4 bases; unmatched junction bases: 4. The germline gives CDR1 LNHDA, CDR2 SQIVND (reference sequence). The CDR3 covers 16 residues. The CDR3 reads CASSMDGLAGYNEQFF. The DNA of the CDR3 is TGTGCCAGTAGTATGGACGGACTAGCGGGATACAATGAGCAGTTCTTC.

The rearrangement links TRBV5-5 to TRBJ2-7, with D uncertain. The CDR3 contains 12 residues. CDR1 and CDR2 from the germline V gene are SGHKS and YYEKEE (reference sequence). Trimming stripped 4 bases from V and 1 base from J, with 6 bases between. For the CDR3, the DNA is TGTGCCAGCAGCAGGGAATCCTACGAGCAGTACTTC. Translation gives CASSRESYEQYF.

The chain employs TRBV9 and TRBJ1-6; D remains unclear. CDR1 SGDLS and CDR2 YYNGEE come from the germline V gene. There are 14 residues in the CDR3. The germline V and J ends were trimmed by 4 bases and 4 bases, with 9 bases remaining between them. The CDR3 here is CASSTTDYNSPLHF. The DNA for the CDR3 is TGTGCCAGCAGCACAACGGATTATAATTCACCCCTCCACTTT.

This clonotype was detected many times. This chain links TRBV11-2 with TRBJ2-2, with D possibly being TRBD1 (6 bases). The germline V gene encodes CDR1 SGHAT and CDR2 FQNNGV. The CDR3 runs 14 residues. V gave up 5 bases and J gave up 2 bases, with 9 bases separating them. The CDR3 DNA is TGTGCCAGCAGCCGCAGGGGAAACACCGGGGAGCTGTTTTTT. This sequence encodes CASSRRGNTGELFF.

The genes are TRBV5-1 and TRBJ2-3; D perhaps matches TRBD1 (6 bases). The CDR3 consists of 16 residues. Trimming cost V 4 bases and J 4 bases, with 19 bases left between them. Germline V gene lookup returns CDR1 SGHRS and CDR2 YFSETQ. The CDR3 region is CASSPFTGMDADTQYF. CDR3 DNA: TGCGCCAGCAGCCCATTCACAGGGATGGACGCAGATACGCAGTATTTT.

The chain recombines TRBV28 with TRBJ1-2, with 7 nucleotides matching TRBD1. Germline V CDR1 and CDR2: MDHEN, SYDVKM. Trimming at V came to 7 bases and at J to 6 bases, leaving 14 bases not matched to a gene. This CDR3 spans 15 amino acids. The CDR3 DNA sequence: TGTGCCAGCACCCCCGGAGGGGGCGCTAAGGATGGCTACACCTTC. Translated: CASTPGGGAKDGYTF.

V usage is TRBV7-6 and J usage is TRBJ1-1, with D hard to call. V lost 7 bases to trimming and J lost 4 bases, with 13 bases between them. The CDR3 is 13 amino acids. Germline V gene data show CDR1 as SGHVS and CDR2 as FNYEAQ. CDR3: CASIPIGVTEAFF. CDR3 DNA: TGTGCCAGCATCCCCATTGGAGTCACTGAAGCTTTCTTT.

This clonotype was picked up many times. The chain employs TRBV7-9 and TRBJ1-4; 9 bases agree with TRBD1. The germline gives CDR1 SEHNR, CDR2 FQNEAQ (reference sequence). Trimming cost V 5 bases and J 2 bases; bases outside gene matches: 3. CDR3 length equals 15 residues. CDR3 in DNA: TGTGCCAGCAGCGCGGACAGGGGCACTAATGAAAAACTGTTTTTT. Protein sequence: CASSADRGTNEKLFF.

The chain employs TRBV5-6 and TRBJ2-2; D might be TRBD2 (6 bases). V was pared by 8 bases and J by 4 bases, with 18 bases between. Germline loops: CDR1 SGHDT, CDR2 YYEEEE. The CDR3 consists of 15 residues. CDR3 residues: CARGLGLPGTGELFF. CDR3 bases: TGTGCCAGGGGCCTGGGACTTCCGGGCACCGGGGAGCTGTTTTTT.

In this sample, this clonotype turned up many times. The chain employs TRBV7-9 and TRBJ1-1, with D perhaps matching TRBD1 (5 bases). With 5 bases removed from V and 6 bases from J, the gap between germline ends came to 13 bases. Germline CDR1 and CDR2: SEHNR and FQNEAQ (reference sequence). CDR3 length: 13 amino acids. The CDR3 is CASSPTPGSEAFF. The CDR3, as DNA: TGTGCCAGCAGCCCAACCCCAGGGTCTGAAGCTTTCTTT.